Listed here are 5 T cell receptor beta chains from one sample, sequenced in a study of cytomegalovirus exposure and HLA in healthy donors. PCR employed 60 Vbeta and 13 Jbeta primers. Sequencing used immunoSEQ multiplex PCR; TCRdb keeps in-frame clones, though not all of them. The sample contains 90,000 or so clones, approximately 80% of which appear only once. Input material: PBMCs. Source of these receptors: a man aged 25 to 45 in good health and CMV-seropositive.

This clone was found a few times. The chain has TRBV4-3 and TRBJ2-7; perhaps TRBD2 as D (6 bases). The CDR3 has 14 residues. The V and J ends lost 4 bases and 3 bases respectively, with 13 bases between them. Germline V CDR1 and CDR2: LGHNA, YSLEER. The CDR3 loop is CASSRAGGYYEQYF. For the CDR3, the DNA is TGCGCCAGCAGCCGGGCCGGGGGATACTACGAGCAGTACTTC.

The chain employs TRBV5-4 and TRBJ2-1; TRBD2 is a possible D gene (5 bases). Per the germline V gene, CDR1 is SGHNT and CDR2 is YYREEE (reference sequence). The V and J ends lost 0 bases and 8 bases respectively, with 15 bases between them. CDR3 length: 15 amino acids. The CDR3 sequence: CASSLGSSRDDEQFF. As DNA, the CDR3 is TGTGCCAGCAGCTTGGGGTCTAGCCGAGACGATGAGCAGTTCTTC.

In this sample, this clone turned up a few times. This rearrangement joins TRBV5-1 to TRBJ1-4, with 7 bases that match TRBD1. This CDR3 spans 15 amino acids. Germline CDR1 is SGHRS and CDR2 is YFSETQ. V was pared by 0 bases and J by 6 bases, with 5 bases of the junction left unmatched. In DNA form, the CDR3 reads TGCGCCAGCAGCTTGGGAGACAGGGCCTATGAAAAACTGTTTTTT. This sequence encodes CASSLGDRAYEKLFF.

The CDR3 protein is CASSLGWRGGSLVANVLTF. The CDR3 DNA reads TGTGCCAGCAGCTTAGGATGGAGGGGGGGGTCCTTGGTGGCCAACGTCCTGACTTTC. This chain links TRBV11-2 with TRBJ2-6; possibly TRBD2 for D (7 bases). The CDR3 covers 19 residues. In germline, CDR1 is SGHAT, CDR2 FQNNGV. V lost 1 base, J lost 6 bases, and 22 bases lay in between.

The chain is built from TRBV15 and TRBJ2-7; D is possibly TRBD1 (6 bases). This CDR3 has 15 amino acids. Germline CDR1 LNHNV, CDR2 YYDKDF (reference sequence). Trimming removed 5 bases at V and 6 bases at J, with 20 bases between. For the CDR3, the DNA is TGTGCCACCAGCGCGTCAACCCCAGGGGTGGGCGAGCAGTACTTC. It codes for CATSASTPGVGEQYF.